These T cell receptor beta chains were read from a single sample in a study of blood T cells in healthy people across ages. In TCRdb, the 5' RACE reads were re-called with MiXCR into one record per CDR3 protein. The table has about 970,000 distinct CDR3 sequences, 51% seen once. Material: blood. The receptors derive from an older woman in good health. The CDR3 runs from the conserved cysteine through the conserved F or W. The D gene is left open where the match is weak. A row's size may be missing; if present it is once, few, many or a size class.

CDR3 DNA | CDR3 protein | J gene | V gene | clone size | CDR3 length | D gene
TGTGCCAGCAGTTTGTCGCCAGACCAGACCCAGTACTTC | CASSLSPDQTQYF | TRBJ2-5 | TRBV12-3/TRBV12-4 | - | 13 | -
TGTGCCAGCAGCCAAGGAGAGGGAGCGGGCATAAACAATGAGCAGTACTTC | CASSQGEGAGINNEQYF | TRBJ2-5 | TRBV4-2 | - | 17 | -
TGTGCCACCAGTGATTGGGACGTCCAAGGGACCCAGTACTTC | CATSDWDVQGTQYF | TRBJ2-5 | TRBV24-1 | - | 14 | -
TGTGCCAGCACCCACGGACAGCCGAACACTGAAGCTTTCTTT | CASTHGQPNTEAFF | TRBJ1-1 | TRBV6-2/TRBV6-3 | - | 14 | -
TGTGCCTGCCCCCCTCCTGGCGGGAATGTATACAATGAGCAGTTCTTC | CACPPPGGNVYNEQFF | TRBJ2-1 | TRBV28 | - | 16 | -
TGTGCCAGCAGCGTAGCGCTCGACCGGGACTCTGGACCTTACGAGCAGTACTTC | CASSVALDRDSGPYEQYF | TRBJ2-7 | TRBV9 | few | 18 | -
TGTGCCAGCAGCCAAGAGGCATGGGGGGGCGGTGAGCAGTTCTTC | CASSQEAWGGGEQFF | TRBJ2-1 | TRBV14 | few | 15 | -
TGTGCCAGCAGCTTACCGACAGACCTCAATGAGCAGTTCTTC | CASSLPTDLNEQFF | TRBJ2-1 | TRBV11-2 | once | 14 | -
TGCAGCGTTCCGGGCGGGCTAGCGAACAATGAGCAGTACTTC | CSVPGGLANNEQYF | TRBJ2-7 | TRBV29-1 | - | 14 | -
TGCAGCGCGGCAGGACAGGGGAAAGATACGCAGTATTTT | CSAAGQGKDTQYF | TRBJ2-3 | TRBV29-1 | - | 13 | TRBD1
TGCAGTGCGAGTAGACAGACCTTCTCTGGGGCCAACGGCCTGACTTTC | CSASRQTFSGANGLTF | TRBJ2-6 | TRBV20-1 | once | 16 | -
TGTGCCAGCTCACCTACTAACACGGGGACGGACTTCTACGAGCAGTACTTC | CASSPTNTGTDFYEQYF | TRBJ2-7 | TRBV18 | - | 17 | -
TGTGCCAGCAGCAGACAGGGTTACAATGAGCAGTTCTTC | CASSRQGYNEQFF | TRBJ2-1 | TRBV12-3/TRBV12-4 | few | 13 | TRBD1
TGTGCCAGCAGCTTGCCCCTGACACCGAGGGGCTACGAGCAGTACTTC | CASSLPLTPRGYEQYF | TRBJ2-7 | TRBV5-6 | - | 16 | -
TGCAGTGCCCCCCTCGGACGGGATCAGCCCCAGCATTTT | CSAPLGRDQPQHF | TRBJ1-5 | TRBV20-1 | - | 13 | -
TGTGTCAGCAGCCAGCCTGGACAGGGTGTGTACGAGCAGTACTTC | CVSSQPGQGVYEQYF | TRBJ2-7 | TRBV6-6 | once | 15 | TRBD1
TGTGCCAGCATTGCGACAGGGGTCTATGGCTACACCTTC | CASIATGVYGYTF | TRBJ1-2 | TRBV12-3/TRBV12-4 | - | 13 | TRBD1
TGTGCCATCAGTGGGGCTAGCGGACCCTACAATGAGCAGTTCTTC | CAISGASGPYNEQFF | TRBJ2-1 | TRBV10-3 | few | 15 | TRBD2
TGTGCCAGCAGTGTCACCGCAACAGGGGTCTATGGCTACACCTTC | CASSVTATGVYGYTF | TRBJ1-2 | TRBV6-1 | few | 15 | TRBD1
TGTGCCAGCAGCGCTCGACAGGGGCTCTACGAGCAGTACTTC | CASSARQGLYEQYF | TRBJ2-7 | TRBV6-1 | - | 14 | TRBD1
TGTGCCAGCCGATCTAGCGGACGTTTTGTTTGGGAGCAGTACTTC | CASRSSGRFVWEQYF | TRBJ2-7 | TRBV27 | - | 15 | TRBD2
TGCAGTGCTAGAAGCGGGAGACCATACGAGCAGTACTTC | CSARSGRPYEQYF | TRBJ2-7 | TRBV20-1 | - | 13 | TRBD2
TGTGCCAGCAAAAGCGGGAGGACTGTGACCCAGTACTTC | CASKSGRTVTQYF | TRBJ2-5 | TRBV7-2 | few | 13 | TRBD2
TGTGCCAGCAGTACCCAATTAAAGCCGAACACTGAAGCTTTCTTT | CASSTQLKPNTEAFF | TRBJ1-1 | TRBV28 | - | 15 | -
TGTGCCAGCAGCTCCCGGGCTGGCGGTTTTGAGCCCCAGCATTTT | CASSSRAGGFEPQHF | TRBJ1-5 | TRBV5-6 | - | 15 | -
TGTGCCAGCAGTGTATGGAACACTGAAGCTTTCTTT | CASSVWNTEAFF | TRBJ1-1 | TRBV28 | - | 12 | -
TGTGCCAGCAGCGGGTCCTACGAGCAGTACTTC | CASSGSYEQYF | TRBJ2-7 | TRBV5-1 | many | 11 | -
TGTGCCAGCAGCTTGCCGCCGGGACAGGTGGGTTACGAGCAGTACTTC | CASSLPPGQVGYEQYF | TRBJ2-7 | TRBV6-2/TRBV6-3 | few | 16 | TRBD1
TGTGCCAGCTACGGGCACATATCCTACGTGCAGTACTTC | CASYGHISYVQYF | TRBJ2-5 | TRBV5-5 | - | 13 | -
TGTGCCAGCAGCAGGCAGGGGCTCGCCTATGGCTACACCTTC | CASSRQGLAYGYTF | TRBJ1-2 | TRBV12-3/TRBV12-4 | - | 14 | -
TGTGCCAGCAGCCTGTCCCGGGACGCGTCCGAGACCCAGTACTTC | CASSLSRDASETQYF | TRBJ2-5 | TRBV7-2 | - | 15 | -
TGCAGTGCTAGAGCCAGATCGACAGGGCCCCCGTTCTTC | CSARARSTGPPFF | TRBJ2-1 | TRBV20-1 | - | 13 | TRBD1
TGTGCCAACAGCGTCCAGGGTGACTTGGGCACCGGGGAGCTGTTTTTT | CANSVQGDLGTGELFF | TRBJ2-2 | TRBV9 | - | 16 | -
TGTGCCAGCATTAGGAATGAGCAGTTCTTC | CASIRNEQFF | TRBJ2-1 | TRBV2 | - | 10 | -
TGTGCCAGCAGTGCCCAGGGGGCAGGAGCGGGAGTGACCCAGTACTTC | CASSAQGAGAGVTQYF | TRBJ2-5 | TRBV2 | - | 16 | -
TGTGCCAGCTCACCACAATACAGTAATACAGGAGCGAACACTGAAGCTTTCTTT | CASSPQYSNTGANTEAFF | TRBJ1-1 | TRBV18 | - | 18 | -
TGTGCCAGCAGTCCACAGGGGAGGGTGGGTGGCTACACCTTC | CASSPQGRVGGYTF | TRBJ1-2 | TRBV27 | - | 14 | TRBD1
TGCAGCGTCGGACGACCTGCTGATAGCGAGCAGTACTTC | CSVGRPADSEQYF | TRBJ2-7 | TRBV29-1 | many | 13 | -
TGTGCCAGCAGTCTCCACAGGGGGCGCAACACTGAAGCTTTCTTT | CASSLHRGRNTEAFF | TRBJ1-1 | TRBV27 | few | 15 | TRBD1
TGTGCCTGGAGGTCTTGGGGACAGGGGGTCTCCGGGGAGCTGTTTTTT | CAWRSWGQGVSGELFF | TRBJ2-2 | TRBV30 | - | 16 | TRBD1
TGTGCCAGCAGCTTAGAAACGGGAGAGAGGAACTACGAGCAGTACTTC | CASSLETGERNYEQYF | TRBJ2-7 | TRBV7-8 | - | 16 | -
TGTGCCAGCAGCCGGGACAGGGTGGGGGATGGGCAGTTCTTC | CASSRDRVGDGQFF | TRBJ2-1 | TRBV2 | - | 14 | TRBD1
TGCGTCAGCAGCCAAGTCACCTCTCCAAGCACAGATACGCAGTATTTT | CVSSQVTSPSTDTQYF | TRBJ2-3 | TRBV4-1 | - | 16 | -
TGTGCCATCAGTTTCCAGGGATACGAGCAGTACTTC | CAISFQGYEQYF | TRBJ2-7 | TRBV10-3 | few | 12 | -
TGCGGGGCGGGTGGCACAGATACGCAGTATTTT | CGAGGTDTQYF | TRBJ2-3 | TRBV29-1 | - | 11 | -
TGTGCCAGCAGGCCTCGGACAGGGGGCATTGGGGCCAACGTCCTGACTTTC | CASRPRTGGIGANVLTF | TRBJ2-6 | TRBV7-9 | few | 17 | TRBD1
TGTGCCACCAGTGGAAGGGGGGACGAGCAGTACTTC | CATSGRGDEQYF | TRBJ2-7 | TRBV24-1 | - | 12 | -
TGCAGTGCTAGAGGTCTAGGTCGGGAGGGCCTTGAGCAGTACTTC | CSARGLGREGLEQYF | TRBJ2-7 | TRBV20-1 | few | 15 | TRBD2
TGTGCCAGCAACCCGACAGGGGGGAGTGGAAACACCATATATTTT | CASNPTGGSGNTIYF | TRBJ1-3 | TRBV12-3/TRBV12-4 | - | 15 | TRBD1
TGCGCCAGCAGCCTTCGGGCGTCCCAAGATACGCAGTATTTT | CASSLRASQDTQYF | TRBJ2-3 | TRBV4-1 | - | 14 | -
TGCGCCAGCAGCCAAGTCAGGGGACTATGGAGCTCCTACAATGAGCAGTTCTTC | CASSQVRGLWSSYNEQFF | TRBJ2-1 | TRBV4-3 | few | 18 | -
TGTGCCACCAGTGATTGGACAGGGAGCACAGATACGCAGTATTTT | CATSDWTGSTDTQYF | TRBJ2-3 | TRBV24-1 | - | 15 | TRBD1
TGTGCCAGCAGTGTAGGGGCCCGGAACACTGAAGCTTTCTTT | CASSVGARNTEAFF | TRBJ1-1 | TRBV2 | - | 14 | -
TGTGCCAGCAGAATGACGAAGGTCTATGGCTACACCTTC | CASRMTKVYGYTF | TRBJ1-2 | TRBV7-2 | - | 13 | -
TGCAGCGTGTCCGGGACAAGGCTGGATGAAAAACTGTTTTTT | CSVSGTRLDEKLFF | TRBJ1-4 | TRBV29-1 | - | 14 | -
TGTGCCAGCAGAGATACAGGGGGCAATCATATGGAGACCCAGTACTTC | CASRDTGGNHMETQYF | TRBJ2-5 | TRBV28 | few | 16 | TRBD1
TGCAGTGCCGCCGGTCAGCCCCAGCATTTT | CSAAGQPQHF | TRBJ1-5 | TRBV20-1 | - | 10 | -
TGTGCCAGCAGTTCCGTGGTGGGGCCGATCTTGGATGGCTACACCTTC | CASSSVVGPILDGYTF | TRBJ1-2 | TRBV2 | - | 16 | -
TGTGCCAGCAGCTTCCAGGCTAGCGGGACCTACGAGCAGTACTTC | CASSFQASGTYEQYF | TRBJ2-7 | TRBV7-2 | - | 15 | TRBD2